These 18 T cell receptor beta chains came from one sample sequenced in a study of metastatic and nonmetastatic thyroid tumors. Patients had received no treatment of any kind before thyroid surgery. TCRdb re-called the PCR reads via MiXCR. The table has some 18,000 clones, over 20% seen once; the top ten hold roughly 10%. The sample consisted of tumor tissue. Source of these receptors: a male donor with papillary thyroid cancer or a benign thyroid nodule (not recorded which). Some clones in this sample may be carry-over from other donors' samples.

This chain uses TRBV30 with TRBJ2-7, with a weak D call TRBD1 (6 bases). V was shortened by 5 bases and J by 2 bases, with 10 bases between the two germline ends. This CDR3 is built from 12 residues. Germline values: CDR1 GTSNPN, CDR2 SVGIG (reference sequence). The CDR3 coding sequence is TGTGCCTGGGGGACACCTACCTACGAGCAGTACTTC. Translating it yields CAWGTPTYEQYF.

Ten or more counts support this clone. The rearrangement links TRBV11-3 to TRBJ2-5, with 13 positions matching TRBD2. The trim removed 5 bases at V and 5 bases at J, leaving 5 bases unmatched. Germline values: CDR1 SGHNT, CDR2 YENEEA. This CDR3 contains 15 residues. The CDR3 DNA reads TGTGCCAGCAGCCCCGGGACTAGCGGGATGGAGACCCAGTACTTC. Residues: CASSPGTSGMETQYF.

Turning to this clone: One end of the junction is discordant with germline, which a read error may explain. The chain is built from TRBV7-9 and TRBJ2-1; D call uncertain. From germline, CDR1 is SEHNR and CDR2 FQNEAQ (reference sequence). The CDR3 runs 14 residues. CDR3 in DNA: TGTGCGAGCAGATTATCTGGCAGCTACAATGAGCAGTTCTTC. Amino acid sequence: CASRLSGSYNEQFF.

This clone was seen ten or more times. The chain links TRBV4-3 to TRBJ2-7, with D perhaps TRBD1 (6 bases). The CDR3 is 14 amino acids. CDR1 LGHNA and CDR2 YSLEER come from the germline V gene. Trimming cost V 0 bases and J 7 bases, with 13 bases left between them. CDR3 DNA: TGCGCCAGCAGCCAAGAGGTGGGGGCGCTGGAGCAGTACTTC. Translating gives CASSQEVGALEQYF.

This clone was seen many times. The chain's CDR3 is CASSQGMDTFTDTQYF. CDR3 coding DNA: TGTGCCAGCAGCCAAGGCATGGACACTTTCACAGATACGCAGTATTTT. The chain recombines TRBV3-1 with TRBJ2-3; D may be TRBD1 (5 bases). The V and J ends lost 1 base and 2 bases respectively, with 13 bases between them. The CDR3 contains 16 residues. In germline, CDR1 is LGHDT, CDR2 YNNKEL (reference sequence).

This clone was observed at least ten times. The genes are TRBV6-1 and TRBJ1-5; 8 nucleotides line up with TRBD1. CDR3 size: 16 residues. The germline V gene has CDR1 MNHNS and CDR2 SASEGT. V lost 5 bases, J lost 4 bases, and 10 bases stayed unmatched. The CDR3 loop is CASSQGQGPQNQPQHF. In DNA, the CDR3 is TGTGCCAGCAGTCAAGGACAGGGCCCACAGAATCAGCCCCAGCATTTT.

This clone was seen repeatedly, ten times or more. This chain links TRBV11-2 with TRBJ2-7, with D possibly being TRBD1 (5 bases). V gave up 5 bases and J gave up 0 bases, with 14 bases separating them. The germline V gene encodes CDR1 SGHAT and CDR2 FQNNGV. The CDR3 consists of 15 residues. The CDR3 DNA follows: TGTGCCAGCAGCCCCCGGCCAGGGTCCTCCTACGAGCAGTACTTC. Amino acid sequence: CASSPRPGSSYEQYF.

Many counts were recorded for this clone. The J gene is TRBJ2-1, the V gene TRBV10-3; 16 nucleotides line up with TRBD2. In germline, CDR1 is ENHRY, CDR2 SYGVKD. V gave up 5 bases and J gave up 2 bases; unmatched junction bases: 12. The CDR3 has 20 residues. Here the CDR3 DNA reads TGTGCCATCAGTCACTCCGCCGGGACTAGCGGGAGGGCCGCCTACAATGAGCAGTTCTTC. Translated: CAISHSAGTSGRAAYNEQFF.

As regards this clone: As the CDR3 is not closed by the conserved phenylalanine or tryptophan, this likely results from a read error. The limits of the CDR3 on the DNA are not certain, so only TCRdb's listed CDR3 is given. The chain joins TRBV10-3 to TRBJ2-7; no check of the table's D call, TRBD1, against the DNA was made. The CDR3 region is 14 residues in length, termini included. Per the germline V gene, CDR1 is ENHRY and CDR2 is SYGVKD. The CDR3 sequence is CAVTPGQGIYEHYC.

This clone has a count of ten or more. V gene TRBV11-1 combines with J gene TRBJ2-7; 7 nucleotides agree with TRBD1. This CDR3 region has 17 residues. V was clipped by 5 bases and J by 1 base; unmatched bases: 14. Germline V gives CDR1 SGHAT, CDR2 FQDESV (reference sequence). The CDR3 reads CASSGELLRQGSYEQYF. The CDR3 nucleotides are TGTGCCAGCAGCGGAGAGCTCCTTCGACAGGGATCCTACGAGCAGTACTTC.

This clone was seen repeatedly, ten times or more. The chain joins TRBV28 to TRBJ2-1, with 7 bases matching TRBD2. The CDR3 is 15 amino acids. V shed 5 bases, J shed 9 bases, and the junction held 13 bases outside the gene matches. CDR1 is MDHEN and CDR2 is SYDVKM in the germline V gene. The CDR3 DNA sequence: TGTGCCAGCAGTGAACTCGGACTAGTGGCCGTTGAGCAGTTCTTC. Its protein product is CASSELGLVAVEQFF.

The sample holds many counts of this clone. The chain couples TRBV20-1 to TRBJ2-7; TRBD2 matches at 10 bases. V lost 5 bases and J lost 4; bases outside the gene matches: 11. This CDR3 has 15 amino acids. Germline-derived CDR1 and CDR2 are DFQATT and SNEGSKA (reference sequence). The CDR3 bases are TGCAGTGCTGCACAGGGTCTAGCGGGAGCATACGAGCAGTACTTC. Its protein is CSAAQGLAGAYEQYF.

Written as DNA, the CDR3 is TGTGCCAGCAGCGCCGGGACCGGGACTAGCGGGAGCTGGGCCACAGATACGCAGTATTTT. It codes for CASSAGTGTSGSWATDTQYF. The V gene is TRBV7-2, the J gene TRBJ2-3; 14 nucleotides line up with TRBD2. V lost 5 bases, J lost 2 bases, and 15 bases stayed unmatched. The CDR3 length is 20 residues. CDR1 and CDR2 from the germline V gene are SGHTA and FQGNSA.

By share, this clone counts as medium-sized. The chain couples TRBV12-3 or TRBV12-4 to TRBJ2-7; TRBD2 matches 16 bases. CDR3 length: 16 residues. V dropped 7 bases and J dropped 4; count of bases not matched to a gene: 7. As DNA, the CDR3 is TGTGCCAGCACCCGGGGACTAGCGGGAGGGCTGTACGAGCAGTACTTC. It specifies CASTRGLAGGLYEQYF.

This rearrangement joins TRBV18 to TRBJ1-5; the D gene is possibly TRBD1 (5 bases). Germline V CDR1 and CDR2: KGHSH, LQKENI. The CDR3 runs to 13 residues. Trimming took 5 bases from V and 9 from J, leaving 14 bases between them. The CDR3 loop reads CASSSTGAGPQHF. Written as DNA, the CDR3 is TGTGCCAGCTCATCTACAGGCGCAGGGCCCCAGCATTTT.

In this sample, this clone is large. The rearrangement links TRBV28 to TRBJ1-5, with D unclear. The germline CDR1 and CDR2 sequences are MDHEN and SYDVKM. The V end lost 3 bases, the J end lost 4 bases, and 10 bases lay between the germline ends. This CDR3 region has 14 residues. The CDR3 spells CASSFGDGNQPQHF. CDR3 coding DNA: TGTGCCAGCAGTTTTGGGGATGGGAATCAGCCCCAGCATTTT. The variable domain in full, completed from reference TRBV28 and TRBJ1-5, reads DVKVTQSSRYLVKRTGEKVFLECVQDMDHENMFWYRQDPGLGLRLIYFSYDVKMKEKGDIPEGYSVSREKKERFSLILESASTNQTSMYLCASSFGDGNQPQHFGDGTRLSIL.

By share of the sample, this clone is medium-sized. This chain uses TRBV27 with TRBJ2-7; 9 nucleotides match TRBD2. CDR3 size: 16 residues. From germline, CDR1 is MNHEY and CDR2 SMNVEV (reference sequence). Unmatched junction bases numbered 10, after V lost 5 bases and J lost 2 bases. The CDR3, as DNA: TGTGCCAGCAGTCTCCTAGCGGGATCACGACCCTACGAGCAGTACTTC. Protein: CASSLLAGSRPYEQYF.

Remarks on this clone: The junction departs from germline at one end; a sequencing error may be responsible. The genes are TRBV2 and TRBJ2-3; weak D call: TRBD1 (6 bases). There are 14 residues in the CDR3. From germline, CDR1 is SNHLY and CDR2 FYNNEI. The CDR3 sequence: CASINWGTSETHYF. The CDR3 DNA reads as TGTGCCAGCATCAACTGGGGGACATCAGAAACGCACTATTTT.